A selection of T cell receptor beta chains follows, all from one sample in a study of regulatory T cells in long-lasting Graves disease. TCRdb processed the multiplex PCR reads anew with MiXCR; each CDR3 protein has one entry. The data contain approximately 470,000 distinct CDR3 sequences, around 15% of them singletons. The sample was also reused in another study, on T cells in Graves' hyperthyroidism and ophthalmopathy.

The source was peripheral blood mononuclear cells (PBMCs), collected at new diagnosis, from a patient treated with antithyroid drugs. These receptors were taken from a man in his forties with Graves disease. Each CDR3 is given with its conserved first and last residue. D genes are given only for firm matches. Only part of the rows carry a size: once, few, many, or a class if the clone is expanded.

j_call v_call d_call clone_size cdr3_nt cdr3_aa
TRBJ1-6 TRBV3-1 - - TGTGCCAGCAGCCAAGATCGGAGCTCCTATAATTCACCCCTCCACTTT CASSQDRSSYNSPLHF
TRBJ2-7 TRBV20-1 - many TGCAGTGCCACACCCTCGGTAATTGGCTACGAGCAGTACTTC CSATPSVIGYEQYF
TRBJ2-3 TRBV27 - - TGTGCCACCAGTGATCTTGAGTCCCTCACAGATACGCAGTATTTT CATSDLESLTDTQYF
TRBJ2-2 TRBV20-1 - few TGCAGTGCTAGAGATTTCCGGAAGACGAACACCGGGGAGCTGTTTTTT CSARDFRKTNTGELFF
TRBJ2-7 TRBV4-1 - few TGCGCCAGCAGCCAAGGGGGACGGCAGTACTTC CASSQGGRQYF
TRBJ2-7 TRBV2 - many TGTGCCAGCCTTGGACAGACGAGTTCCTACGAGCAGTACTTC CASLGQTSSYEQYF
TRBJ1-2 TRBV12-3/TRBV12-4 - few TGTGCCAGCGGGACGGGGGCTCCATATGGCTACACCTTC CASGTGAPYGYTF
TRBJ2-2 TRBV11-2 TRBD2 many TGTGCCAGCAGCTTGAGGCTAGCGGGAGGCCTCGCGAACACCGGGGAGCTGTTTTTT CASSLRLAGGLANTGELFF
TRBJ1-5 TRBV18 - many TGTGCCAGCTCGCAGCAGGGGAACGGTCAGCCCCAGCATTTT CASSQQGNGQPQHF
TRBJ1-6 TRBV7-8 - few TGTGCCAGCAGAACCGACTTCTCCCTTCGCTCCTATAATTCACCCCTCCACTTT CASRTDFSLRSYNSPLHF
TRBJ1-1 TRBV12-3/TRBV12-4 - many TGTGCCAGCAGTTTCGTGTCAAGCACTGAAGCTTTCTTT CASSFVSSTEAFF
TRBJ2-5 TRBV15 TRBD2 - TGTGCCACCAGTAGAGGTGGGACTAGGGTTGGGGAGACCCAGTACTTC CATSRGGTRVGETQYF
TRBJ2-7 TRBV5-1 TRBD2 many TGTGCCAGCAGCTCCGGACTAGCGGGAACCTACGAGCAGTACTTC CASSSGLAGTYEQYF
TRBJ1-5 TRBV19 - - TGTGCCAGTAGTATAGTGCCCGATCAGCCCCAGCATTTT CASSIVPDQPQHF
TRBJ1-1 TRBV20-1 - many TGCAGTGCCACCCATCCCGGATATGAAGCTTTCTTT CSATHPGYEAFF
TRBJ2-1 TRBV7-9 TRBD2 many TGTGCCAGCAGCTTACGGGGGGTACAAGACAATGAGCAGTTCTTC CASSLRGVQDNEQFF
TRBJ2-2 TRBV2 TRBD2 many TGTGCCAGGGGGCGGGAGGCGAACACCGGGGAGCTGTTTTTT CARGREANTGELFF
TRBJ2-7 TRBV6-2/TRBV6-3 - once TGTGCCAGCAGTTACTCGAACCTTCTCTACGAGCAGTACTTC CASSYSNLLYEQYF
TRBJ2-1 TRBV7-3 - many TGTGCCAGCGGGGAGCCGAACAATGAGCAGTTCTTC CASGEPNNEQFF
TRBJ1-2 TRBV28 - many TGTGCCAGCAGTTTATGGAGCAGGGAAAACTATGGCTACACCTTC CASSLWSRENYGYTF
TRBJ2-4 TRBV20-1 - many TGCAGTGCCACCCGGGGAACCGCCAAAAACATTCAGTACTTC CSATRGTAKNIQYF
TRBJ2-7 TRBV20-1 - many TGCAGTGCTTCCAACGTAGGGGAGCAGTACTTC CSASNVGEQYF
TRBJ1-1 TRBV5-1 - many TGCGCCAGCAGCCTGGTCGGGACGGGAACTGAAGCTTTCTTT CASSLVGTGTEAFF
TRBJ1-5 TRBV6-1 - many TGTGCCAGCAGTCCCAGGTCAGGGGCCGGATCTAGCAATCAGCCCCAGCATTTT CASSPRSGAGSSNQPQHF
TRBJ2-2 TRBV5-6 - - TGTGCCAGCAGTTTTGCCGGGACCGTGAACACCGGGGAGCTGTTTTTT CASSFAGTVNTGELFF
TRBJ1-5 TRBV19 - - TGTGCCAGTAGTGCCCCAGGGGCCCATACTCAGCCCCAGCATTTT CASSAPGAHTQPQHF
TRBJ2-2 TRBV18 - many TGTGCCAGCTCCCCCGGCGGAGGGAACACCGGGGAGCTGTTTTTT CASSPGGGNTGELFF
TRBJ1-2 TRBV7-9 TRBD1 - TGTGCCAGCAGCTTATCACAGGGGCTCTATGGCTACACCTTC CASSLSQGLYGYTF
TRBJ1-1 TRBV4-1 - few TGCGCCAGCAGCCCCGGGGCAGGTAGGAACACTGAAGCTTTCTTT CASSPGAGRNTEAFF
TRBJ1-1 TRBV12-3/TRBV12-4 TRBD1 many TGTGCCAGCAGCCTCTCGGGACAGGCTGAAGCTTTCTTT CASSLSGQAEAFF
TRBJ1-6 TRBV9 - few TGTGCCAGCAGCGAGAAAATCTATAATTCACCCCTCCACTTT CASSEKIYNSPLHF
TRBJ2-7 TRBV11-2 TRBD2 many TGTGCCAGCAGCTTGTCTAGCGGGATGGGTTACGAGCAGTACTTC CASSLSSGMGYEQYF
TRBJ2-5 TRBV29-1 TRBD1 - TGCAGCGCCTGGACAGGGCAAGAGACCCAGTACTTC CSAWTGQETQYF
TRBJ2-2 TRBV15 TRBD1 many TGTGCCACCACGAGGGCAGGGGGCACCGGGGAGCTGTTTTTT CATTRAGGTGELFF
TRBJ2-3 TRBV11-2 - many TGTGCCAGCAGTCGGTCGGTTGGGGGGACAGATACGCAGTATTTT CASSRSVGGTDTQYF
TRBJ2-3 TRBV12-3/TRBV12-4 TRBD2 many TGTGCCACCGCCCGGACTAGCGGGAGGAGCACAGATACGCAGTATTTT CATARTSGRSTDTQYF
TRBJ2-1 TRBV9 TRBD2 many TGTGCCAGCAGCCTACGGGGCGGGGGCTCCTACAATGAGCAGTTCTTC CASSLRGGGSYNEQFF
TRBJ1-5 TRBV2 TRBD1 - TGTGCCAGCAGTGTGGGACAGAGAGGTAATCAGCCCCAGCATTTT CASSVGQRGNQPQHF
TRBJ2-3 TRBV20-1 - many TGCAGTGCTAGAGACTACAGGGAGGAGACAGATACGCAGTATTTT CSARDYREETDTQYF
TRBJ1-1 TRBV30 - many TGTGCCTGGAGCTCAGGGAACACTGAAGCTTTCTTT CAWSSGNTEAFF
TRBJ2-6 TRBV20-1 - - TGCAGTGCTAGAGATGACGACAGACCCTCTGGGGCCAACGTCCTGACTTTC CSARDDDRPSGANVLTF
TRBJ2-1 TRBV28 - many TGTGCCAGCAGTTTATTACAACCTAATGAGCAGTTCTTC CASSLLQPNEQFF
TRBJ2-1 TRBV11-2 - many TGTGCCAGCAGCTTAGTCTGGTTAGGGGATGAGCAGTTCTTC CASSLVWLGDEQFF
TRBJ2-2 TRBV11-3 - few TGTGCCAGCAGCTCCGAGGTTGGTGCGGGCACCGGGGAGCTGTTTTTT CASSSEVGAGTGELFF
TRBJ2-1 TRBV30 - many TGTGCCTGGAACCGAGGGCGGGACTACAATGAGCAGTTCTTC CAWNRGRDYNEQFF
TRBJ2-5 TRBV3-1 TRBD2 - TGTGCCAGCAAAGAATTAGCGGGAGTTGGGGAGACCCAGTACTTC CASKELAGVGETQYF
TRBJ2-1 TRBV5-1 TRBD1 - TGCGTCAGCGCCCCCGGACAGGGGACCTATGAGCAGTTCTTC CVSAPGQGTYEQFF
TRBJ1-2 TRBV24-1 TRBD1 many TGTGCCACCAGTGATTCCTCCGGGACAGAGAGGGATGGCTACACCTTC CATSDSSGTERDGYTF
TRBJ2-2 TRBV11-3 TRBD1 many TGTGCCAGCAGCTCCAAGGGGGACAGGCCCACCGGGGAGCTGTTTTTT CASSSKGDRPTGELFF
TRBJ2-1 TRBV29-1 TRBD1 few TGCAGCGCCGGGACAGGGGCGGGGAATGAGCAGTTCTTC CSAGTGAGNEQFF
TRBJ1-6 TRBV11-2 - many TGTGCCAGCAGCTTTGGACCGAAGCACAATTCACCCCTCCACTTT CASSFGPKHNSPLHF
TRBJ2-1 TRBV20-1 - many TGCAGTGCTAGAGAGGGGGGCTATGAGCAGTTCTTC CSAREGGYEQFF
TRBJ1-1 TRBV2 - many TGTGCTAGCTCCAGGGGAGCTGGCACTGAAGCTTTCTTT CASSRGAGTEAFF
TRBJ2-5 TRBV6-5 TRBD2 many TGTGCCAGCAGTTACCGGGGACTAGCGGGAGGCACTGAAGAGACCCAGTACTTC CASSYRGLAGGTEETQYF
TRBJ2-1 TRBV24-1 - many TGTGCCACCAGTGATCATCGCGGGATTAGCTCCTACAATGAGCAGTTCTTC CATSDHRGISSYNEQFF
TRBJ2-2 TRBV15 TRBD2 few TGTGCCACCAGCAGCCCGGGACTAGCGGTAAACACCGGGGAGCTGTTTTTT CATSSPGLAVNTGELFF
TRBJ2-3 TRBV24-1 TRBD2 many TGTGCCACCAGTGATCCGACTAGCGGGAGTCATCGTCCCCCCGGTACGCAGTATTTT CATSDPTSGSHRPPGTQYF
TRBJ1-2 TRBV18 - many TGTGCCAGCTCACCAACTACAGGGACTAACTATGGCTACACCTTC CASSPTTGTNYGYTF
TRBJ1-5 TRBV12-3/TRBV12-4 TRBD1 many TGTGCCAGCAGTTCTGGGACAGGACATCAGCCCCAGCATTTT CASSSGTGHQPQHF